The rows below give T cell receptor beta chains drawn from one sample of a study of T cells in Graves' hyperthyroidism and ophthalmopathy. TCRdb itself ran the multiplex PCR reads through MiXCR, one entry per CDR3 protein. The data show more than 300,000 distinct CDR3 sequences, less than 20% seen once. Sample: blood. These receptors were taken from a young man with Graves' ophthalmopathy. Both conserved end residues are part of each CDR3. Fields, in order: V gene, D gene, J gene, CDR3 protein. A D gene is named only where the DNA matches it firmly.

V: TRBV28
D: .
J: TRBJ1-5
CDR3: CASSFVHSNQPQHF

V: TRBV7-2
D: TRBD1
J: TRBJ1-5
CDR3: CASSLRGGQGRSNQPQHF

V: TRBV3-1
D: .
J: TRBJ2-5
CDR3: CASSQPPAEETQYF

V: TRBV2
D: TRBD1
J: TRBJ2-3
CDR3: CAIGGAGGADTQYF

V: TRBV28
D: .
J: TRBJ2-7
CDR3: CASQGGGRQYF

V: TRBV12-3/TRBV12-4
D: .
J: TRBJ2-7
CDR3: CASSRPGNYEQYF

V: TRBV20-1
D: TRBD2
J: TRBJ2-3
CDR3: CSAPRALAGSPAGDTQYF

V: TRBV12-3/TRBV12-4
D: TRBD1
J: TRBJ2-3
CDR3: CASSYRDSTQYF

V: TRBV7-9
D: .
J: TRBJ1-2
CDR3: CASSPPPGSLPNYGYTF

V: TRBV4-1
D: .
J: TRBJ2-3
CDR3: CASSQVKQYLKDTQYF

V: TRBV20-1
D: .
J: TRBJ2-1
CDR3: CSAPGGRDNEQFF

V: TRBV29-1
D: TRBD1
J: TRBJ1-3
CDR3: CSATGGSTGNTIYF

V: TRBV11-2
D: TRBD2
J: TRBJ2-2
CDR3: CASGGGALDTGELFF

V: TRBV5-1
D: .
J: TRBJ2-2
CDR3: CASSLAGQTLDTGELFF

V: TRBV7-9
D: .
J: TRBJ2-1
CDR3: CASTPTGSYNEQFF